This T cell receptor beta chain was sequenced during a study of T cell changes during pregnancy in multiple sclerosis. Profiled with immunoSEQ multiplex PCR; TCRdb holds only in-frame clones, not every one. The table lists roughly 64,000 clones, 90% of them singletons. This CDR3 has 13 amino acids. The germline V gene has CDR1 LNHDA and CDR2 SQIVND (reference sequence). V was shortened by 8 bases and J by 10 bases, with 20 bases between the two germline ends. The chain is built from TRBV19 and TRBJ1-1; D may be TRBD1 (6 bases). The source was peripheral blood, collected in the third trimester of pregnancy. The TCR was taken from a female donor in good health, enrolled as a control in a pregnancy study. The CDR3 sequence is CASGGGLSKGAFF. The CDR3 bases are TGTGCCAGTGGGGGCGGACTCTCCAAGGGAGCTTTCTTT.